These 27 T cell receptor beta chains were sequenced from one sample in a study of T cells after yellow fever vaccination. TCRdb independently ran MiXCR on the 5' RACE reads; one entry per CDR3 protein. This table has some 600,000 distinct CDR3 sequences, about 12% appearing once. This specimen was PBMCs, taken on the day of the yellow fever booster vaccination. Source of these receptors: a man younger than 40 who received the YFV17D yellow fever vaccine.

This clonotype was seen only a few times. The rearrangement joins TRBV7-6 to TRBJ2-7; D not certain. V lost 5 bases, J lost 1 base, and 9 bases lay in between. The CDR3 runs to 13 residues. The germline CDR1 and CDR2 sequences are SGHVS and FNYEAQ. This chain's CDR3 is CASSGIGSYEQYF. The CDR3 DNA reads TGTGCCAGCAGCGGCATAGGTTCCTACGAGCAGTACTTC.

This clonotype was detected only a few times. This sequence joins TRBV5-1 and TRBJ1-6; a possible D gene is TRBD1 (5 bases). Deletions cut 5 bases from V and 10 bases from J, with 16 bases between. The CDR3 is made up of 14 amino acids. Germline V gives CDR1 SGHRS, CDR2 YFSETQ. In nucleotides, the CDR3 is TGCGCCAGCAGTTCAGAAGAGGGGAGATCACCCCTCCACTTT. It translates to CASSSEEGRSPLHF.

The rearrangement uses TRBV19 and TRBJ2-7; D is perhaps TRBD1 (5 bases). In germline, CDR1 is LNHDA, CDR2 SQIVND (reference sequence). CDR3 length: 12 amino acids. V lost 5 bases and J 4 bases, leaving 9 bases between the germline ends. Written as DNA, the CDR3 is TGTGCCAGTAGTGTCCCAGGGTACGAGCAGTACTTC. It codes for CASSVPGYEQYF.

This clonotype was recorded a few times. The V call is TRBV15, the J call TRBJ1-2; no clear D. The germline V and J ends were trimmed by 6 bases and 0 bases, with 11 bases remaining between them. Germline CDR1 is LNHNV and CDR2 is YYDKDF (reference sequence). The CDR3 totals 14 residues. The CDR3 coding sequence is TGTGCCACCAGAGCGGGCTTTGCTAACTATGGCTACACCTTC. Translated: CATRAGFANYGYTF.

This clonotype turned up a few times. The CDR3 loop reads CASSKLTGGGEQFF. Here the CDR3 DNA reads TGTGCCAGTAGTAAACTAACAGGGGGCGGGGAGCAGTTCTTC. The chain couples TRBV19 to TRBJ2-1; TRBD1 matches at 9 bases. The CDR3 has 14 residues. Germline values: CDR1 LNHDA, CDR2 SQIVND (reference sequence). J gave up 10 bases and V 4 bases, and 8 bases lay outside the gene matches.

This clonotype was seen a few times. V usage is TRBV25-1 and J usage is TRBJ2-3; D is uncertain. Germline V gene lookup returns CDR1 MGHDK and CDR2 SYGVNS. This CDR3 comprises 13 residues. Trimming took off 2 bases at V and 0 bases at J, with 3 bases between the two ends. CDR3 DNA: TGTGCCAGCAGTGAACGTAGCACAGATACGCAGTATTTT. Its protein product is CASSERSTDTQYF.

This clonotype was counted between two and nine times. J is TRBJ2-1 and V is TRBV7-9, with 9 bases fitting TRBD1. The germline V gene encodes CDR1 SEHNR and CDR2 FQNEAQ (reference sequence). The J segment lost 8 bases and the V segment lost 5 bases, leaving 7 bases of the junction unmatched. This CDR3 spans 14 amino acids. The CDR3 DNA reads TGTGCCAGCAGCCCGACAGGGGGTCTGGATGAGCAGTTCTTC. It translates to CASSPTGGLDEQFF.

This chain links TRBV5-1 with TRBJ2-7; 11 bases are a match to TRBD1. CDR3 size: 13 residues. J was trimmed by 6 bases and V by 7 bases; bases with no gene match: 6. Germline V gives CDR1 SGHRS, CDR2 YFSETQ. CDR3 DNA: TGCGCCAGCCGAGGGACAGGGGGGGGCGAGCAGTACTTC. Protein sequence: CASRGTGGGEQYF.

This chain connects TRBV18 to TRBJ2-7, with TRBD2 matching 12 bases. J lost 5 bases, V lost 1 base, and 24 bases had no gene match. Germline CDR1 is KGHSH and CDR2 is LQKENI. The CDR3 extends over 22 amino acids. CDR3 DNA sequence: TGTGCCAGCTCACCACGGATCCCGGGACGGAGATCTAGCGGGAGGGCCCTGGACGAGCAGTACTTC. This codes for CASSPRIPGRRSSGRALDEQYF.

V and J are TRBV6-5 and TRBJ2-1; unclear D gene. The length of the CDR3 is 11 residues. The V gene's germline CDR1 is MNHEY and CDR2 SVGAGI. V was cut by 6 bases and J by 12 bases, with 12 bases left in between. This CDR3 is CASRHLRGQFF. CDR3 sequence (DNA): TGTGCCAGCAGACATTTGAGAGGGCAGTTCTTC.

This clonotype was picked up a small number of times. The chain combines TRBV20-1 with TRBJ2-7, with D perhaps matching TRBD1 (6 bases). The V gene's germline CDR1 is DFQATT and CDR2 SNEGSKA (reference sequence). This CDR3 region has 14 residues. Trimming left V 5 bases short and J 1 base short, with 15 bases between. CDR3 sequence reads: CSAQARGPSYEQYF. The CDR3 DNA follows: TGCAGTGCTCAGGCCAGGGGACCGTCCTACGAGCAGTACTTC.

The chain carries TRBV6-2 or TRBV6-3 and TRBJ2-1; 11 positions match TRBD2. With V trimmed by 7 bases and J by 9 bases, 8 bases remained unmatched. Per germline, CDR1 MNHEY and CDR2 SVGEGT. The CDR3 contains 14 residues. The chain's CDR3 is CASTQLAGEVEQFF. CDR3 nucleotides: TGTGCCAGCACCCAACTAGCGGGAGAAGTTGAGCAGTTCTTC.

The CDR3 DNA follows: TGTGCCATCAGTGGCACCGGGACTAGCGGGAGTGGCGATGAGCAGTTCTTC. It encodes CAISGTGTSGSGDEQFF. The chain recombines TRBV10-3 with TRBJ2-1, with 14 bases aligning to TRBD2. Germline V gene lookup returns CDR1 ENHRY and CDR2 SYGVKD. The CDR3 covers 17 residues. The J segment lost 8 bases and the V segment lost 4 bases, leaving 10 bases of the junction unmatched.

This chain joins TRBV20-1 and TRBJ2-7; 9 nucleotides agree with TRBD2. V shed 6 bases and J 4 bases; nucleotides not matched to a gene: 13. Per germline, CDR1 DFQATT and CDR2 SNEGSKA (reference sequence). The CDR3 is 15 amino acids. CDR3 amino acids: CSALPILAGTYEQYF. The CDR3 DNA follows: TGCAGTGCCTTGCCGATACTAGCGGGTACATACGAGCAGTACTTC.

This clonotype was counted many times. This rearrangement joins TRBV29-1 to TRBJ1-6; 8 bases map to TRBD1. There are 14 residues in the CDR3. V was pared by 7 bases and J by 7 bases, with 9 bases of the junction left unmatched. CDR1 and CDR2 (germline): SQVTM, ANQGSEA. The CDR3 protein is CSARTGNKNSPLHF. The CDR3 nucleotides read TGCAGCGCCCGGACAGGGAACAAAAATTCACCCCTCCACTTT.

In this sample, this clonotype turned up a few times. This chain connects TRBV3-1 to TRBJ2-2; weak D call: TRBD2 (6 bases). Germline values: CDR1 LGHDT, CDR2 YNNKEL (reference sequence). V gave up 2 bases and J gave up 4 bases, with 11 bases separating them. The CDR3 spans 15 residues. Here the CDR3 DNA reads TGTGCCAGCAGCCAATCAGGAGCGGGCACCGGGGAGCTGTTTTTT. Amino acid sequence: CASSQSGAGTGELFF. The full variable domain, in which reference TRBV3-1 and TRBJ2-2 provide the parts outside the CDR3, is DTAVSQTPKYLVTQMGNDKSIKCEQNLGHDTMYWYKQDSKKFLKIMFSYNNKELIINETVPNRFSPKSPDKAHLNLHINSLELGDSAVYFCASSQSGAGTGELFFGEGSRLTVL.

There are many counts of this clonotype. V usage is TRBV29-1 and J usage is TRBJ2-7; 11 bases match TRBD2. The V gene's germline CDR1 is SQVTM and CDR2 ANQGSEA. V dropped 6 bases and J dropped 5; count of bases not matched to a gene: 21. There are 18 residues in the CDR3. CDR3 sequence reads: CSVSSRTALAGDGNEQYF. Written as DNA, the CDR3 is TGCAGCGTCTCCTCGCGAACAGCACTAGCGGGAGACGGCAACGAGCAGTACTTC.

The chain links TRBV9 to TRBJ1-5; TRBD1 might be the D (6 bases). The CDR3 has 13 residues. The V and J ends lost 4 bases and 7 bases respectively, with 12 bases between them. Per the germline V gene, CDR1 is SGDLS and CDR2 is YYNGEE. Written as DNA, the CDR3 is TGTGCCAGCAGCACTCTAGGACAGCAGCCCCAGCATTTT. It is translated as CASSTLGQQPQHF. Using reference TRBV9 and TRBJ1-5 for the parts outside the CDR3, the full variable domain is DSGVTQTPKHLITATGQRVTLRCSPRSGDLSVYWYQQSLDQGLQFLIQYYNGEERAKGNILERFSAQQFPDLHSELNLSSLELGDSALYFCASSTLGQQPQHFGDGTRLSIL.

The J gene is TRBJ1-1, the V gene TRBV29-1; D possibly corresponds to TRBD1 (5 bases). CDR3 length: 11 residues. The V end lost 7 bases, the J end lost 4 bases, and 10 bases lay between the germline ends. Germline V gene sequence: CDR1 SQVTM, CDR2 ANQGSEA. CDR3 sequence: CSGEGSTEAFF. CDR3 DNA: TGCAGCGGAGAGGGGAGCACTGAAGCTTTCTTT.

In this sample, this clonotype turned up a few times. The gene calls are TRBV4-3 and TRBJ2-3, with TRBD1 identical over 7 bases. J was trimmed by 1 base and V by 9 bases; bases with no gene match: 10. Germline CDR1 and CDR2: LGHNA and YSLEER. The CDR3 covers 15 residues. CDR3 sequence: CARQKRDRGTDTQYF. In DNA, the CDR3 is TGCGCCAGACAAAAAAGGGACAGAGGCACAGATACGCAGTATTTT.

This chain joins TRBV6-1 and TRBJ1-1; D uncertain. This CDR3 region has 14 residues. V was pared by 10 bases and J by 1 base, with 16 bases between. CDR1 is MNHNS and CDR2 is SASEGT in the germline V gene. The CDR3 bases are TGTGCCAATTCCCAAGGGCGGGCGAACACTGAAGCTTTCTTT. Its protein is CANSQGRANTEAFF.

This clonotype was found a few times. This chain joins TRBV28 and TRBJ1-6, with a weak D call TRBD1 (6 bases). CDR1 is MDHEN, CDR2 SYDVKM, per germline. The CDR3 has 15 amino acids. The V gene lost 5 bases and the J gene lost 7 bases, with 15 bases spanning the gap. The CDR3: CASSRQTGMNSPLHF. In DNA, the CDR3 is TGTGCCAGCAGTCGACAGACAGGCATGAATTCACCCCTCCACTTT. The full variable domain, in which reference TRBV28 and TRBJ1-6 provide the parts outside the CDR3, is DVKVTQSSRYLVKRTGEKVFLECVQDMDHENMFWYRQDPGLGLRLIYFSYDVKMKEKGDIPEGYSVSREKKERFSLILESASTNQTSMYLCASSRQTGMNSPLHFGNGTRLTVT.

This clonotype was detected a few times. The rearrangement links TRBV5-1 to TRBJ2-2; no clear D gene. Germline V gene lookup returns CDR1 SGHRS and CDR2 YFSETQ. The V end lost 0 bases, the J end lost 7 bases, and 10 bases lay between the germline ends. The CDR3 totals 14 residues. The CDR3 nucleotides are TGCGCCAGCAGCTTGGCCTCCCCCGGCGGGGAGCTGTTTTTT. Its protein product is CASSLASPGGELFF.

This chain links TRBV2 with TRBJ2-6, with D unresolved. Per the germline V gene, CDR1 is SNHLY and CDR2 is FYNNEI. The CDR3 is 14 amino acids. Trimming took off 7 bases at V and 0 bases at J, with 7 bases between the two ends. As DNA, the CDR3 is TGTGCCAGCATAGTCGACTCTGGGGCCAACGTCCTGACTTTC. It codes for CASIVDSGANVLTF.

This clonotype was observed at least ten times. V and J are TRBV12-3 or TRBV12-4 and TRBJ2-2; D gene uncertain. This CDR3 has 15 amino acids. The V gene lost 6 bases and the J gene lost 4 bases, with 15 bases spanning the gap. The CDR3 region has the DNA TGTGCCAGCAGCCAAAGGCGTGGCGGCACCGGGGAGCTGTTTTTT. This encodes CASSQRRGGTGELFF.

CDR3 sequence reads: CSATKVAGGEQYF. DNA of the CDR3: TGCAGTGCTACAAAAGTAGCGGGGGGCGAGCAGTACTTC. This rearrangement joins TRBV20-1 to TRBJ2-7; 10 nucleotides line up with TRBD2. The CDR3 is made up of 13 amino acids. Germline values: CDR1 DFQATT, CDR2 SNEGSKA (reference sequence). Germline trimming cut 4 bases from V and 6 bases from J; bases unmatched to any gene: 6.

This clonotype has a handful of counts. The chain links TRBV10-2 to TRBJ2-2; tentative D call: TRBD2 (5 bases). Germline lookup yields CDR1 WSHSY and CDR2 SAAADI. With 3 bases removed from V and 0 bases from J, the gap between germline ends came to 17 bases. CDR3 length: 18 residues. The CDR3 DNA follows: TGCGCCAGCAGTGATTCCGTGAGGCTAGCTTCGAACACCGGGGAGCTGTTTTTT. The encoded protein is CASSDSVRLASNTGELFF.